Below, 20 T cell receptor beta chains from the same sample are listed, as sequenced in a study of PD-1 blockade in classical Hodgkin lymphoma. Profiled with immunoSEQ multiplex PCR; TCRdb holds only in-frame clones, not every one. The repertoire holds about 7,000 clones, with 70% to 80% as singletons. All patients relapsed after autologous stem cell transplantation, and brentuximab vedotin exposure varied. Magnetic negative selection was used to purify CD4+ T cells from PBMCs that had been thawed. The starting material was CD4+ T cells from blood, obtained at baseline. The receptors derive from a human donor with classical Hodgkin lymphoma.

In its sample, this clone was seen a few times. This rearrangement joins TRBV4-1 to TRBJ1-2; 9 nucleotides match TRBD1. CDR1 and CDR2 (germline): MGHRA, YSYEKL. Losses at the gene ends were 3 bases for V and 8 bases for J; bases not matched to a gene: 7. There are 14 residues in the CDR3. For the CDR3, the DNA is TGCGCCAGCAGCCACACGGACAGGGGTGGAGGCTACACCTTC. Amino acids: CASSHTDRGGGYTF.

This CDR3 is CASSGEIYTGELFF. The CDR3 bases are TGTGCCAGCAGCGGCGAGATCTATACCGGGGAGCTGTTTTTT. This chain links TRBV7-9 with TRBJ2-2; no clear D. The germline V gene has CDR1 SEHNR and CDR2 FQNEAQ (reference sequence). The CDR3 length is 14 residues. The V end was cut by 5 bases, the J end by 5 bases, with 12 bases between.

The V gene is TRBV10-2, the J gene TRBJ2-6, with D possibly matching TRBD1 (6 bases). CDR3 length: 17 amino acids. Trimming pared 6 bases from V and 0 bases from J, leaving 15 bases between. The germline CDR1 and CDR2 sequences are WSHSY and SAAADI. The CDR3 loop is CASRDVTGRSGANVLTF. The DNA for the CDR3 is TGCGCCAGCAGGGACGTCACAGGGCGCTCTGGGGCCAACGTCCTGACTTTC.

In its sample, this clone was seen once. Written as DNA, the CDR3 is TGTGCCAGCAGCGTAGACGTCGGTGAGCAGTTCTTC. Protein sequence: CASSVDVGEQFF. The gene calls are TRBV9 and TRBJ2-1; unclear D gene. V lost 0 bases and J lost 9, with 7 bases in between. The CDR3 runs 12 residues. Germline values: CDR1 SGDLS, CDR2 YYNGEE.

This clone was recorded a few times. This chain connects TRBV2 to TRBJ1-2; D is possibly TRBD1 (5 bases). Germline lookup yields CDR1 SNHLY and CDR2 FYNNEI. The CDR3 runs to 13 residues. This CDR3 reads CASWGGSGYGYTF. DNA for the CDR3: TGTGCTAGCTGGGGCGGCTCCGGCTATGGCTACACCTTC. Together with reference TRBV2 and TRBJ1-2, the CDR3 gives the full variable domain: EPEVTQTPSHQVTQMGQEVILRCVPISNHLYFYWYRQILGQKVEFLVSFYNNEISEKSEIFDDQFSVERPDGSNFTLKIRSTKLEDSAMYFCASWGGSGYGYTFGSGTRLTVV.

The rearrangement uses TRBV28 and TRBJ2-3; D possibly corresponds to TRBD2 (5 bases). Germline assignment: CDR1 MDHEN and CDR2 SYDVKM. CDR3 length: 15 residues. Deletions cut 6 bases from V and 0 bases from J, with 13 bases between. CDR3 region: CASSPWRVSTDTQYF. The CDR3 DNA reads TGTGCCAGCAGCCCCTGGCGGGTTAGCACAGATACGCAGTATTTT. Variable domain in full (rest from reference TRBV28 and TRBJ2-3): DVKVTQSSRYLVKRTGEKVFLECVQDMDHENMFWYRQDPGLGLRLIYFSYDVKMKEKGDIPEGYSVSREKKERFSLILESASTNQTSMYLCASSPWRVSTDTQYFGPGTRLTVL.

This clone showed up just once. The chain employs TRBV28 and TRBJ2-7, with 8 bases fitting TRBD1. This CDR3 has 15 residues. V was clipped by 2 bases and J by 6 bases; unmatched bases: 9. Germline lookup yields CDR1 MDHEN and CDR2 SYDVKM. CDR3 coding DNA: TGTGCCAGCAGTTTAATCAGGACAGGGTCTGGCGAGCAGTACGTC. Protein product: CASSLIRTGSGEQYV.

This clone occurred a few times. The chain uses TRBV27 and TRBJ1-1; D is ambiguous. CDR1 MNHEY and CDR2 SMNVEV come from the germline V gene (reference sequence). V was shortened by 6 bases and J by 3 bases, with 14 bases between the two germline ends. This CDR3 region has 14 residues. The CDR3 nucleotides are TGTGCCAGCAGGGTACGGGGTGGGGACACTGAAGCTTTCTTT. Residues: CASRVRGGDTEAFF.

This clone was seen only a few times. The chain is built from TRBV13 and TRBJ2-1; 8 positions match TRBD2. Trimming removed 3 bases from V and 4 bases from J; junction bases left unmatched: 8. This CDR3 comprises 16 residues. CDR1 is PRHDT and CDR2 is FYEKMQ in the germline V gene (reference sequence). CDR3 sequence: CASSLAFLAGYNEQFF. The CDR3 DNA follows: TGTGCCAGCAGCTTGGCATTTTTAGCGGGATACAATGAGCAGTTCTTC.

The table lists this clone with a count of one. The V gene is TRBV5-8, the J gene TRBJ2-1; the match to TRBD1 covers 9 bases. V lost 4 bases, J lost 2 bases, and 4 bases stayed unmatched. The V gene's germline CDR1 is SGHTS and CDR2 YDEGEE. This CDR3 has 15 amino acids. CDR3 residues: CASSTGQGPYNEQFF. For the CDR3, the DNA is TGTGCCAGCAGCACAGGACAGGGGCCCTACAATGAGCAGTTCTTC. The entire variable domain, with the rest obtained from reference TRBV5-8 and TRBJ2-1, is as follows: EAGVTQSPTHLIKTRGQQATLRCSPISGHTSVYWYQQALGLGLQFLLWYDEGEERNRGNFPPRFSGRQFPNYSSELNVNALELEDSALYLCASSTGQGPYNEQFFGPGTRLTVL.

In its sample, this clone was seen once. The chain joins TRBV7-2 to TRBJ2-1; TRBD2 is a possible D gene (5 bases). CDR1 and CDR2 (germline): SGHTA, FQGNSA. The CDR3 consists of 16 residues. The V end was cut by 1 base, the J end by 4 bases, with 14 bases between. CDR3 DNA: TGTGCCAGCAGCTTAGTTGGCGGGCCGGGGTACAATGAGCAGTTCTTC. Its protein is CASSLVGGPGYNEQFF.

The chain recombines TRBV7-8 with TRBJ2-3; possibly TRBD2 for D (7 bases). Germline loops: CDR1 SGHVS, CDR2 FQNEAQ. This CDR3 region has 13 residues. V lost 2 bases and J 9 bases, leaving 12 bases between the germline ends. Written as DNA, the CDR3 is TGTGCCAGCAGCTTAAGGGAGGGGGGGACGCAGTATTTT. It encodes CASSLREGGTQYF.

The chain is built from TRBV10-1 and TRBJ2-5; 8 positions match TRBD2. The CDR3 contains 16 residues. The J segment lost 4 bases and the V segment lost 0 bases, leaving 7 bases of the junction unmatched. The V gene's germline CDR1 is WNHNN and CDR2 SYGVQD (reference sequence). The CDR3 spells CASSESPGGPGETQYF. CDR3 DNA sequence: TGCGCCAGCAGTGAGTCCCCGGGGGGGCCAGGAGAGACCCAGTACTTC.

V usage is TRBV15 and J usage is TRBJ2-3, with 8 nucleotides matching TRBD1. The V and J ends lost 4 bases and 3 bases, in that order; junction bases with no gene match: 12. Germline CDR1 is LNHNV and CDR2 is YYDKDF (reference sequence). This CDR3 comprises 17 residues. CDR3 DNA sequence: TGTGCCACCAGCACCGAGAGGACAGGGTATTATACAGATACGCAGTATTTT. It is translated as CATSTERTGYYTDTQYF.

Concerning this clone: Other DNA sequences within the sample encode an identical CDR3. The chain combines TRBV14 with TRBJ2-7, with D uncertain. The length of the CDR3 is 11 residues. Germline-derived CDR1 and CDR2 are SGHDN and FVKESK. Trimming cost V 1 base and J 6 bases, with 4 bases left between them. CDR3 residues: CASSQVGEQYF. CDR3 bases: TGTGCCAGCAGCCAAGTAGGCGAGCAGTACTTC.

The chain uses TRBV4-1 and TRBJ1-1, with D hard to call. Trimming took 0 bases from V and 5 from J, leaving 25 bases between them. The germline V gene has CDR1 MGHRA and CDR2 YSYEKL. The CDR3 has 19 amino acids. CDR3: CASSQDVGRPGRKQTEAFF. DNA of the CDR3: TGCGCCAGCAGCCAAGACGTAGGGCGCCCGGGGAGGAAACAGACTGAAGCTTTCTTT.

The CDR3 DNA follows: TGTGCCAGCAGCTTAGTGGGCGGTAATGGAAACACCATATATTTT. Translating it yields CASSLVGGNGNTIYF. The chain combines TRBV7-2 with TRBJ1-3; D unclear. V was trimmed by 1 base and J by 3 bases, leaving 10 bases between them. Looked up from germline, CDR1 is SGHTA and CDR2 is FQGNSA. The CDR3 has 15 residues.

The rearrangement links TRBV9 to TRBJ2-7, with D perhaps TRBD2 (5 bases). V lost 0 bases, J lost 5 bases, and 9 bases lay in between. The CDR3 length is 13 residues. The germline V gene has CDR1 SGDLS and CDR2 YYNGEE. In DNA form, the CDR3 reads TGTGCCAGCAGCGTAGGCCTAGCCGACGAGCAGTACTTC. Its translation: CASSVGLADEQYF. Full variable domain (rest looked up from reference TRBV9 and TRBJ2-7): DSGVTQTPKHLITATGQRVTLRCSPRSGDLSVYWYQQSLDQGLQFLIQYYNGEERAKGNILERFSAQQFPDLHSELNLSSLELGDSALYFCASSVGLADEQYFGPGTRLTVT.

The chain joins TRBV13 to TRBJ2-5, with 15 bases that match TRBD2. Unmatched junction bases numbered 7, after V lost 3 bases and J lost 5 bases. Germline CDR1 is PRHDT and CDR2 is FYEKMQ (reference sequence). CDR3 length equals 17 residues. The CDR3 here is CASSFVGLAGGRETQYF. CDR3 DNA: TGTGCCAGCAGCTTCGTGGGACTAGCGGGGGGTCGGGAGACCCAGTACTTC.

The chain couples TRBV19 to TRBJ2-2, with 10 bases matching TRBD2. Germline assignment: CDR1 LNHDA and CDR2 SQIVND (reference sequence). J lost 2 bases, V lost 6 bases, and 9 bases had no gene match. The CDR3 is made up of 17 amino acids. CDR3 protein: CASRPGLAITNTGELFF. CDR3 sequence (DNA): TGTGCCAGTAGACCGGGACTAGCGATTACTAACACCGGGGAGCTGTTTTTT.